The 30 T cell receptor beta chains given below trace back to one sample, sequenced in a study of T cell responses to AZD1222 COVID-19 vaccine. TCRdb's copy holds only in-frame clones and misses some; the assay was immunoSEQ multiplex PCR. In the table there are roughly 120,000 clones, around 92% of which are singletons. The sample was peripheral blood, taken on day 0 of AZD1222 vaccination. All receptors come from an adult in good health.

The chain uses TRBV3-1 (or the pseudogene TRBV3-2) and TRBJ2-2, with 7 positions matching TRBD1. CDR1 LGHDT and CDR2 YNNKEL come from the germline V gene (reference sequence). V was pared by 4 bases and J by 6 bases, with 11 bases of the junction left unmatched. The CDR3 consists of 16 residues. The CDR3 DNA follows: TGTGCCAGCAGCCGATCGGACAGGTGGGGAGCCGGGGAGCTGTTTTTT. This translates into CASSRSDRWGAGELFF.

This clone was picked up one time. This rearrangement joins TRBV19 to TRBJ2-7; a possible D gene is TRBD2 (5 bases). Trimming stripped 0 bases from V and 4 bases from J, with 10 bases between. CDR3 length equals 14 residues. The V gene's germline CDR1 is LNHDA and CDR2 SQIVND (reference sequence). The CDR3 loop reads CASSIEAEGYEQYF. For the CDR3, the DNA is TGTGCCAGTAGTATAGAGGCAGAGGGTTACGAGCAGTACTTC.

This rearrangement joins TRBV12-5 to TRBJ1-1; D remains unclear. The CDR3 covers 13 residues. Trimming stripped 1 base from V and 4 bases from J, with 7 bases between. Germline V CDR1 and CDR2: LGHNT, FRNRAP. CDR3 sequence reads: CASGLGRRTEAFF. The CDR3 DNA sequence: TGTGCTAGTGGTTTGGGTCGGCGCACTGAAGCTTTCTTT.

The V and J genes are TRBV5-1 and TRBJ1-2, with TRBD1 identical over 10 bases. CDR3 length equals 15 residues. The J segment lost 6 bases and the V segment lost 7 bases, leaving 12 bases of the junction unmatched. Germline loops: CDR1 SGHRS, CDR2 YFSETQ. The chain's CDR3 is CASGPGTGEWHGYTF. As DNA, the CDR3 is TGCGCCAGCGGTCCCGGGACAGGGGAGTGGCATGGCTACACCTTC.

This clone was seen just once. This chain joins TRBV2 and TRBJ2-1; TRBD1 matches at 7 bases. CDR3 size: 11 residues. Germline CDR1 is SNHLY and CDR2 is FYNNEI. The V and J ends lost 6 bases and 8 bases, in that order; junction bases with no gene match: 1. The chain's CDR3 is CASRQGDEQFF. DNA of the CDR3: TGTGCCAGCAGGCAGGGGGATGAGCAGTTCTTC.

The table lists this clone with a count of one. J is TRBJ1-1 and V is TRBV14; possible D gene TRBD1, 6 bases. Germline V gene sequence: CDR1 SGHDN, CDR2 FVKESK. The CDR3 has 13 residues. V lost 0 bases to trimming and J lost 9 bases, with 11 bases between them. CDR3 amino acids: CASSQDQGGQAFF. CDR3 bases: TGTGCCAGCAGCCAAGATCAAGGGGGGCAAGCTTTCTTT.

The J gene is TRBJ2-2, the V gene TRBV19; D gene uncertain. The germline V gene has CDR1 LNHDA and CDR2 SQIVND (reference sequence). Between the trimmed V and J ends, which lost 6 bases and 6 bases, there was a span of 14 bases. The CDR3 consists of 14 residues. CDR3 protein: CASSPLDPAGELFF. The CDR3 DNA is TGTGCCAGTAGCCCTTTGGACCCGGCCGGGGAGCTGTTTTTT.

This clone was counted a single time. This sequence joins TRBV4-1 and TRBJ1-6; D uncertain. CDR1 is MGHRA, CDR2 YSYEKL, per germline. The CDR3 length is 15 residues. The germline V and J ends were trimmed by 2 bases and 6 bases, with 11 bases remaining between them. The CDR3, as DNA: TGCGCCAGCAGCCAACGGGATCTGGGTAATTCACCCCTCCACTTT. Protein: CASSQRDLGNSPLHF.

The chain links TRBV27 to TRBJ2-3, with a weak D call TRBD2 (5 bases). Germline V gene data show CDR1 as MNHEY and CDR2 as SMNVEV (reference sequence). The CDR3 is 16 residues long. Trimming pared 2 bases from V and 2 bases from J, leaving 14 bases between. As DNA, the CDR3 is TGTGCCAGCAGTTTAGCTGTGGGAGAAAACACAGATACGCAGTATTTT. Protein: CASSLAVGENTDTQYF.

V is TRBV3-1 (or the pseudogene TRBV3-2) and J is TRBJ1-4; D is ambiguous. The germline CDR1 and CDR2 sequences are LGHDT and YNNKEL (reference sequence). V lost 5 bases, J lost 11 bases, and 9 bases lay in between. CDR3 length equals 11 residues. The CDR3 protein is CASSKVDKLFF. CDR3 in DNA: TGTGCCAGCAGCAAAGTAGATAAACTGTTTTTT.

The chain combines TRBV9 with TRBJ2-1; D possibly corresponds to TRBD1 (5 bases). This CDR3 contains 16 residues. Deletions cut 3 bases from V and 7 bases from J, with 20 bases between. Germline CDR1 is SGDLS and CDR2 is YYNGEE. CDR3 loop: CASSAAGSRVGNEQFF. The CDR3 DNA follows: TGTGCCAGCAGCGCTGCAGGGTCTAGAGTCGGGAATGAGCAGTTCTTC.

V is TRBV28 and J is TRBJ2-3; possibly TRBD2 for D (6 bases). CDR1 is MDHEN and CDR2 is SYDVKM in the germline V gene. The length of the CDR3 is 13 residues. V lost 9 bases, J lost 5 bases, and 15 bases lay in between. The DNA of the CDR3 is TGTGCCAGTCGAGGAGGGCCCGGAGATACGCAGTATTTT. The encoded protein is CASRGGPGDTQYF.

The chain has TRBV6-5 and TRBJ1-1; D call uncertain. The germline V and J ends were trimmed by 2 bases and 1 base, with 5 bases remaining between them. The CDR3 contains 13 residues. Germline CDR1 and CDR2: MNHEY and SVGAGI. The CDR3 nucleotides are TGTGCCAGCAGTTACGGAGGGAACACTGAAGCTTTCTTT. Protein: CASSYGGNTEAFF.

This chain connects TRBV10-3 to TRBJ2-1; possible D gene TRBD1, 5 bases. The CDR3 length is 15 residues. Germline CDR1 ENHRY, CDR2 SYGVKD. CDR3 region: CATRVGSATVDEQFF. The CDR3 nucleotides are TGTGCTACCCGAGTCGGCTCGGCGACAGTTGATGAGCAGTTCTTC.

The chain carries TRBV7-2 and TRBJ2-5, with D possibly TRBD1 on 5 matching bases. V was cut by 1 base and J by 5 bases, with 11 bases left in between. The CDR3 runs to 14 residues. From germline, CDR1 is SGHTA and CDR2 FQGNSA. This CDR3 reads CASSLGGRAETQYF. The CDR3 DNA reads TGTGCCAGCAGCTTAGGCGGCAGGGCGGAGACCCAGTACTTC.

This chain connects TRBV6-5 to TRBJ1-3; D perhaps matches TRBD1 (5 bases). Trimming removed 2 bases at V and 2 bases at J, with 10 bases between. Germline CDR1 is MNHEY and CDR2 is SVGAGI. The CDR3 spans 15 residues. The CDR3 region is CASSYTGDPGNTIYF. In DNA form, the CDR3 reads TGTGCCAGCAGTTACACAGGAGACCCTGGAAACACCATATATTTT.

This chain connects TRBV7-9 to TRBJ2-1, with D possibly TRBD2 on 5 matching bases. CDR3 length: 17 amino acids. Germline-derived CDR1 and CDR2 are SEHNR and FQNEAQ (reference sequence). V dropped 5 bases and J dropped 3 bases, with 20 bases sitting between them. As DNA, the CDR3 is TGTGCCAGCAGCATGTCTCCTGGAGGTTACTTCTACAATGAGCAGTTCTTC. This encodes CASSMSPGGYFYNEQFF.

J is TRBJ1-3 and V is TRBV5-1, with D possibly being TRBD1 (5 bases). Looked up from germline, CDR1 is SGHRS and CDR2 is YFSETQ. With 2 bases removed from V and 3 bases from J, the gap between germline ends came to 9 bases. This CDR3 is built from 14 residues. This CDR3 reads CASSLAGNGNTIYF. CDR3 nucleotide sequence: TGCGCCAGCAGCTTAGCAGGGAATGGAAACACCATATATTTT.

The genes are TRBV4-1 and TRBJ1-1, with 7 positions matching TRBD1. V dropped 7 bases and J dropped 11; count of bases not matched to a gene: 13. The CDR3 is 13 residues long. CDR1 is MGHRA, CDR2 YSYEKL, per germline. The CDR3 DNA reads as TGCGCCAGCACCCAGGGGGACCTCCAACGGGCTTTCTTT. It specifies CASTQGDLQRAFF.

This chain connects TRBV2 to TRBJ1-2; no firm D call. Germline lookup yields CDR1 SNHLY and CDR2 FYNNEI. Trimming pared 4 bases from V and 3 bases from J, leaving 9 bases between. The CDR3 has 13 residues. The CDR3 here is CASSVKRDYGYTF. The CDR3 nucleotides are TGTGCCAGCAGTGTTAAAAGGGACTATGGCTACACCTTC.

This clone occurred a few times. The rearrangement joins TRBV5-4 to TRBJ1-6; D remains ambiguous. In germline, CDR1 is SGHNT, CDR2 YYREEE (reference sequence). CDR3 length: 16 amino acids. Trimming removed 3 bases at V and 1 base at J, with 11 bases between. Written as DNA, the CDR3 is TGTGCCAGCAGCTCGTGGGCTGGGTCCTATAATTCACCCCTCCACTTT. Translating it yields CASSSWAGSYNSPLHF. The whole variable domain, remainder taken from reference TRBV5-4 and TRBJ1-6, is ETGVTQSPTHLIKTRGQQVTLRCSSQSGHNTVSWYQQALGQGPQFIFQYYREEENGRGNFPPRFSGLQFPNYSSELNVNALELDDSALYLCASSSWAGSYNSPLHFGNGTRLTVT.

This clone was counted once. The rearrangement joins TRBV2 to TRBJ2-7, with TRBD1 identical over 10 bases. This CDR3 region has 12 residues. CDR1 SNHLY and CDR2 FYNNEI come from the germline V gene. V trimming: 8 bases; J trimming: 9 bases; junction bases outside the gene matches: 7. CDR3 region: CASRRDRGGQYF. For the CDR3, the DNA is TGTGCCAGCCGCCGGGACAGGGGAGGGCAGTACTTC.

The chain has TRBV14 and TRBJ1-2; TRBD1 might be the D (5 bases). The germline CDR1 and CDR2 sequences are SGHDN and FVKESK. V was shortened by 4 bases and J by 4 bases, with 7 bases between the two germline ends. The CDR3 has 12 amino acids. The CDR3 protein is CASSPTAYGYTF. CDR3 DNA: TGTGCCAGCAGCCCGACAGCCTATGGCTACACCTTC. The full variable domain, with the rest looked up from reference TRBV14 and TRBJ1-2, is EAGVTQFPSHSVIEKGQTVTLRCDPISGHDNLYWYRRVMGKEIKFLLHFVKESKQDESGMPNNRFLAERTGGTYSTLKVQPAELEDSGVYFCASSPTAYGYTFGSGTRLTVV.

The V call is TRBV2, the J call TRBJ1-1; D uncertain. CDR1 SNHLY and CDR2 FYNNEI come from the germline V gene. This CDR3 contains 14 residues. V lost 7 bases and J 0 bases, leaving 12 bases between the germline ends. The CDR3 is CASILRRLNTEAFF. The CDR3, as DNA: TGTGCCAGCATCCTAAGACGGTTGAACACTGAAGCTTTCTTT.

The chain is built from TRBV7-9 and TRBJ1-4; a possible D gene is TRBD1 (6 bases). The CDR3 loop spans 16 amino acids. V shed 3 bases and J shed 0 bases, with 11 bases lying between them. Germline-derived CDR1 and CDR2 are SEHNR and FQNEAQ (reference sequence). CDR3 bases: TGTGCCAGCAGCTTCGCAGGGGCCGCAACTAATGAAAAACTGTTTTTT. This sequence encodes CASSFAGAATNEKLFF.

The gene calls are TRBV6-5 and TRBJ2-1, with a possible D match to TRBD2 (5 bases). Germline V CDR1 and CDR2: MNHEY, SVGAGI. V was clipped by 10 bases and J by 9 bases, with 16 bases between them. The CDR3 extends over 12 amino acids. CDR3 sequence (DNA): TGTGCCACCGTGAGGGCTGGGAGTGAGCAGTTCTTC. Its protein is CATVRAGSEQFF.

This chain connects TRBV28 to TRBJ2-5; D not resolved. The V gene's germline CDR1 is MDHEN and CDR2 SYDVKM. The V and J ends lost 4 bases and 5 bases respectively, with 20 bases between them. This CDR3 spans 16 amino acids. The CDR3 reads CASSSLDQRIWETQYF. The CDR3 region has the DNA TGTGCCAGCAGTTCTTTGGACCAAAGGATATGGGAGACCCAGTACTTC. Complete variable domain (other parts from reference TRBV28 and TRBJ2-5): DVKVTQSSRYLVKRTGEKVFLECVQDMDHENMFWYRQDPGLGLRLIYFSYDVKMKEKGDIPEGYSVSREKKERFSLILESASTNQTSMYLCASSSLDQRIWETQYFGPGTRLLVL.

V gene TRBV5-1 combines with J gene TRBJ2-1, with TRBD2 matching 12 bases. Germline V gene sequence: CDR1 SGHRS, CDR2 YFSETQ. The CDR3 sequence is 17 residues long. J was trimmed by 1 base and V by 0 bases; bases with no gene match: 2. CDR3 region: CASSLGLAGVSYNEQFF. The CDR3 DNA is TGCGCCAGCAGCTTGGGACTAGCGGGAGTTTCCTACAATGAGCAGTTCTTC.

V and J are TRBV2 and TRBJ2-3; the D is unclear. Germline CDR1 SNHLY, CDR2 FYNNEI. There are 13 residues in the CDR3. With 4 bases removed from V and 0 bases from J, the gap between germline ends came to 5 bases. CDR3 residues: CASSGASTDTQYF. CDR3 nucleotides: TGTGCCAGCAGTGGGGCTAGCACAGATACGCAGTATTTT.

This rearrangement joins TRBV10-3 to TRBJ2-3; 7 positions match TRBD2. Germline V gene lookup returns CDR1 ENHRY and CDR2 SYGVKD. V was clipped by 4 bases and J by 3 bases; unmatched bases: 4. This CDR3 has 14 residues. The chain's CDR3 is CAISGGGGTDTQYF. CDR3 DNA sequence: TGTGCCATCAGTGGGGGGGGAGGTACAGATACGCAGTATTTT.